Following are 4 T cell receptor beta chains from one sample sequenced in a study of siplizumab effects on memory and regulatory T cells. Here immunoSEQ multiplex PCR was the method, and the copy in TCRdb shows in-frame clones only, minus some. The table lists 100,000 or so clones, about 94% of them singletons. The specimen sequenced was CD4+ T cells sorted from blood. These receptors were taken from a human donor in good health.

This chain links TRBV30 with TRBJ2-2, with 8 bases that match TRBD2. The CDR3 length is 12 residues. Unmatched junction bases numbered 9, after V lost 3 bases and J lost 15 bases. Per germline, CDR1 GTSNPN and CDR2 SVGIG (reference sequence). CDR3 DNA: TGTGCCTGGAGGCCGGTAGCGGGAATGGTGTTTTTT. It encodes CAWRPVAGMVFF.

The chain employs TRBV29-1 and TRBJ2-7; tentative D call: TRBD2 (5 bases). V was trimmed by 4 bases and J by 6 bases, leaving 10 bases between them. The germline CDR1 and CDR2 sequences are SQVTM and ANQGSEA. The CDR3 loop spans 11 amino acids. Here the CDR3 reads CSVGNAGEQYF. The CDR3 DNA is TGCAGCGTTGGGAATGCGGGCGAGCAGTACTTC.

The chain is built from TRBV6-1 and TRBJ1-5, with D uncertain. The CDR3 consists of 15 residues. Germline CDR1 MNHNS, CDR2 SASEGT. V was clipped by 1 base and J by 4 bases, with 11 bases between them. CDR3: CASSEGRRENQPQHF. The DNA for the CDR3 is TGTGCCAGCAGTGAAGGACGAAGGGAAAATCAGCCCCAGCATTTT.

The chain employs TRBV28 and TRBJ1-5; possible D gene TRBD1, 5 bases. Trimming removed 4 bases from V and 2 bases from J, with 12 bases in between. CDR1 is MDHEN, CDR2 SYDVKM, per germline. The CDR3 has 15 amino acids. Here the CDR3 reads CASSSTGSGNQPQHF. The DNA for the CDR3 is TGTGCCAGCAGTTCTACAGGATCTGGCAATCAGCCCCAGCATTTT.